This TCR beta chain was captured by sequencing in a study of cytotoxic CD8 clonotypes in ibrutinib-treated CLL. Study context: Enrolment comprised approximately 10 relapsed/refractory and some 15 treatment-naive patients; under 18 were IGHV unmutated. On average, each sample had 255,043 productive templates and approximately 85,000 productive rearrangements. Findings and limits, study-wide: A rise in clonality was seen at ibrutinib response, and a fall back toward baseline was seen at progression.

This clone was observed a handful of times. Its specificity is not known. Using immunoSEQ multiplex PCR, the repertoire was profiled, and TCRdb retains in-frame clones only, with some absent. The sample holds 9,000 to 13,000 clones, roughly 83% seen once. The germline V and J ends were trimmed by 6 bases and 4 bases, with 13 bases remaining between them. Germline-derived CDR1 and CDR2 are SGHDT and YYEEEE. The CDR3 is 13 amino acids. The sequence was collected from a human donor with chronic lymphocytic leukemia. Sample: PBMCs, taken at disease progression, from a patient treated with ibrutinib. The genes are TRBV5-6 and TRBJ1-2; D may be TRBD1 (6 bases). CDR3 amino acids: CASNPRGGYGYTF. As DNA, the CDR3 is TGTGCCAGCAACCCAAGGGGGGGCTATGGCTACACCTTC.